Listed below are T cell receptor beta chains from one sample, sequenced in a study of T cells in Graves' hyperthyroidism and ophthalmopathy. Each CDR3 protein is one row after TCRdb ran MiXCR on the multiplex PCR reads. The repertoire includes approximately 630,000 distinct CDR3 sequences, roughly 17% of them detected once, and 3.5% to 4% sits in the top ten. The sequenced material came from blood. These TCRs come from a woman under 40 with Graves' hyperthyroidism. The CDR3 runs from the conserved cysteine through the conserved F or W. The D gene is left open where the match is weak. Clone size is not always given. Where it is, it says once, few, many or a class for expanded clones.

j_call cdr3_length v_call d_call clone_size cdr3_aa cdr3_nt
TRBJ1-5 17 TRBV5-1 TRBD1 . CASSPGTGSFRNQPQHF TGCGCCAGCAGCCCTGGGACAGGGAGTTTCAGAAATCAGCCCCAGCATTTT
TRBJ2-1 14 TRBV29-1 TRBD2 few CSVADSGSSNEQFF TGCAGCGTTGCGGATAGCGGGAGCTCCAATGAGCAGTTCTTC
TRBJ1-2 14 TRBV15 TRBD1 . CATSRGTGFYGYTF TGTGCCACCAGCAGAGGGACAGGGTTCTATGGCTACACCTTC
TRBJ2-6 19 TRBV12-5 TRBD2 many CASGFSMVAGFSGANVLTF TGTGCTAGTGGTTTTAGTATGGTAGCGGGCTTCTCTGGGGCCAACGTCCTGACTTTC
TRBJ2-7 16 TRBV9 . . CASSVGWDAGSYEQYF TGTGCCAGCAGCGTAGGGTGGGACGCGGGCTCCTACGAGCAGTACTTC
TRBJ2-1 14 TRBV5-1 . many CASSLEGIDNEQFF TGCGCCAGCAGCTTGGAGGGAATCGACAATGAGCAGTTCTTC
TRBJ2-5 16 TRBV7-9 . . CASSLARGLGQETQYF TGTGCCAGCAGCTTAGCGCGTGGATTGGGCCAAGAGACCCAGTACTTC
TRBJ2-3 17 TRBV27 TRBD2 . CVSSFQGGSGGTDTQYF TGTGTCAGCAGTTTCCAGGGAGGGAGTGGTGGCACAGATACGCAGTATTTT
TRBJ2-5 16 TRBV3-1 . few CASSQDDFGREETQYF TGTGCCAGCAGCCAAGATGATTTCGGTAGGGAGGAGACCCAGTACTTC
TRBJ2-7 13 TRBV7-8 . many CASSLSEVREQYF TGTGCCAGCAGTTTATCCGAAGTTCGCGAGCAGTACTTC
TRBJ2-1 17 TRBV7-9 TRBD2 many CASSPPWSGVSYNEQFF TGTGCCAGCAGCCCCCCATGGAGCGGGGTTTCCTACAATGAGCAGTTCTTC
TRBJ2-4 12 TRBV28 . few CASSSRGEIQYF TGTGCCAGCAGTTCCCGGGGCGAAATTCAGTACTTC
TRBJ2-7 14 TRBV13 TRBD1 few CASSDWDRAYEQYF TGTGCCAGCAGCGACTGGGACAGAGCCTACGAGCAGTACTTC
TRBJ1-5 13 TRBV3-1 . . CASSRLGGQPQHF TGTGCCAGCAGCCGTTTAGGGGGGCAGCCCCAGCATTTT
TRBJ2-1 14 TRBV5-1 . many CASSPEEFIYEQFF TGCGCCAGCAGCCCCGAGGAGTTTATCTATGAGCAGTTCTTC
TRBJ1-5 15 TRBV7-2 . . CASSLDWGWGQPQHF TGTGCCAGCAGCTTAGATTGGGGGTGGGGCCAGCCCCAGCATTTT
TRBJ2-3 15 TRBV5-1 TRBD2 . CASSLEAGGIDTQYF TGCGCCAGCAGCTTGGAGGCGGGAGGAATAGATACGCAGTATTTT
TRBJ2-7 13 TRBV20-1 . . CSARSGGNYEQYF TGCAGTGCTAGATCTGGGGGCAACTACGAGCAGTACTTC
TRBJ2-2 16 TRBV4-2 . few CASSQAGHGNTGELFF TGTGCCAGCAGCCAAGCGGGACACGGGAACACCGGGGAGCTGTTTTTT
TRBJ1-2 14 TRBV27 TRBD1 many CASRIGQGDYGYTF TGTGCCAGCAGGATTGGACAGGGGGACTATGGCTACACCTTC
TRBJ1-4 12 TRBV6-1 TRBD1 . CASSGTGQKLFF TGTGCCAGCTCTGGGACAGGGCAAAAACTGTTTTTT
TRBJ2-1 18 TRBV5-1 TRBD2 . CASSLGLAGGLLSRQQFF TGCGCCAGCAGCTTGGGACTAGCGGGAGGCCTTCTCTCCAGGCAGCAGTTCTTC
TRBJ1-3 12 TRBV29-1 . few CSVGSSGNTIYF TGCAGCGTTGGGAGCTCTGGAAACACCATATATTTT
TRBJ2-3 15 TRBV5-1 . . CASSWQQPRADTQYF TGCGCCAGCAGCTGGCAACAACCCCGGGCAGATACGCAGTATTTT
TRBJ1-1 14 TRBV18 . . CASSPGAEHTEAFF TGTGCCAGCTCACCAGGGGCAGAGCACACTGAAGCTTTCTTT
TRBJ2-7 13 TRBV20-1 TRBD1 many CSARGTGDNEQYF TGCAGTGCTAGAGGGACAGGGGATAACGAGCAGTACTTC
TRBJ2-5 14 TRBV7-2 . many CASSLGSGQETQYF TGTGCCAGCAGCTTAGGTAGCGGCCAAGAGACCCAGTACTTC
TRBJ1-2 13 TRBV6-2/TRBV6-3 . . CASSHNPNYGYTF TGTGCCAGCAGTCATAACCCTAACTATGGCTACACCTTC
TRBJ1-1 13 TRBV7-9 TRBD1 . CASSSDRPGGAFF TGTGCCAGCAGCTCGGACAGGCCCGGTGGGGCTTTCTTT
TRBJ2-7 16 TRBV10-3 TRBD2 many CAIGGLAGGPGDEQYF TGTGCCATCGGGGGACTAGCGGGAGGGCCAGGGGACGAGCAGTACTTC
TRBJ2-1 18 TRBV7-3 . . CASSGPRGTGSSYNEQFF TGTGCCAGCAGCGGCCCGAGGGGGACGGGGAGCTCCTACAATGAGCAGTTCTTC
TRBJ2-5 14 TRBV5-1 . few CASKVAEYQETQYF TGCGCCAGCAAGGTTGCCGAGTACCAAGAGACCCAGTACTTC
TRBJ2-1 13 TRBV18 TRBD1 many CASSPYDRDEQFF TGTGCCAGCTCACCCTACGACAGGGATGAGCAGTTCTTC
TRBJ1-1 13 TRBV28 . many CASSLNLNTEAFF TGTGCCAGCAGTTTAAACCTGAACACTGAAGCTTTCTTT
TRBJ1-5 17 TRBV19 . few CASSTSYSDSRNQPQHF TGTGCCAGTAGTACCAGTTACTCTGACAGCCGTAATCAGCCCCAGCATTTT
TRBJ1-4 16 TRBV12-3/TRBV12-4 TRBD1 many CASSFFSGTANEKLFF TGTGCCAGCAGTTTTTTTTCCGGGACAGCTAATGAAAAACTGTTTTTT
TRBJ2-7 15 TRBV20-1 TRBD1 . CSARDRDRMTYEQYF TGCAGTGCTAGAGACCGGGACAGGATGACCTACGAGCAGTACTTC
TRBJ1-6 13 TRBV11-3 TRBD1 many CASSDRGVGTLHF TGTGCCAGCAGTGACAGGGGGGTCGGAACCCTCCACTTT
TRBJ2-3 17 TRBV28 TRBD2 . CASSPWTGTRSTDTQYF TGTGCCAGCAGTCCCTGGACCGGGACTAGATCCACAGATACGCAGTATTTT
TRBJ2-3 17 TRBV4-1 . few CASSQGGSGLVTDTQYF TGCGCCAGCAGCCAAGGGGGCTCGGGATTAGTGACAGATACGCAGTATTTT
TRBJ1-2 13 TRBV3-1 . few CASSPNRAGGYTF TGTGCCAGCAGCCCCAACAGGGCTGGAGGCTACACCTTC
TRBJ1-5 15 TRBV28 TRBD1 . CATSPGQGGNQPQHF TGTGCCACCAGCCCGGGACAGGGAGGCAATCAGCCCCAGCATTTT
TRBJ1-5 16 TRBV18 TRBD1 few CASSSGDRQLNQPQHF TGTGCCAGCTCATCAGGGGACAGGCAGCTGAATCAGCCCCAGCATTTT
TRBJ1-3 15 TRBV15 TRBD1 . CATRSQGAVGNTIYF TGTGCCACCAGATCGCAGGGGGCGGTTGGAAACACCATATATTTT
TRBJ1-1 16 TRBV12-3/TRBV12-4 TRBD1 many CASNPFRGRAGTEAFF TGTGCCAGCAACCCGTTCAGGGGGCGGGCAGGCACTGAAGCTTTCTTT